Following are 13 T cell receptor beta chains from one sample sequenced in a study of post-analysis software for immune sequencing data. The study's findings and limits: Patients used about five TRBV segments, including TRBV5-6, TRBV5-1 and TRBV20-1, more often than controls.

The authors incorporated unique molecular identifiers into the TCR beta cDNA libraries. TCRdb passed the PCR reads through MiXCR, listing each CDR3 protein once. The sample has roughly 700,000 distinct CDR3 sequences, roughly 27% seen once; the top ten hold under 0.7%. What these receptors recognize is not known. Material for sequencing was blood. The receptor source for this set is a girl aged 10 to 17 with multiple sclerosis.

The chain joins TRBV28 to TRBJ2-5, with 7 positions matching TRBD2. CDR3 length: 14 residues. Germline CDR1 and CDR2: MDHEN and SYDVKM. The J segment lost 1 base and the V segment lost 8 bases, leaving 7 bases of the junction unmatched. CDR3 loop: CASALAATQETQYF. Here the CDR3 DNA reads TGTGCCAGCGCGCTAGCGGCGACCCAAGAGACCCAGTACTTC.

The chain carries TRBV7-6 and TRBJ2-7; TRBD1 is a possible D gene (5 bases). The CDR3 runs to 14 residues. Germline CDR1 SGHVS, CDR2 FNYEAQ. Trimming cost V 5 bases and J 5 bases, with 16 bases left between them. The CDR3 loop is CASSPLRVGDEQYF. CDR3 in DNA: TGTGCCAGCAGCCCCCTCAGGGTTGGTGACGAGCAGTACTTC.

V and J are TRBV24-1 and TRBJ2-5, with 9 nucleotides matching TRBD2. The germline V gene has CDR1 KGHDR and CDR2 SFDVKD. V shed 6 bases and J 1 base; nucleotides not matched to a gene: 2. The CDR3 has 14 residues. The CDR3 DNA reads TGTGCCACCAGTCTAGCGGGAAGCCAAGAGACCCAGTACTTC. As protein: CATSLAGSQETQYF.

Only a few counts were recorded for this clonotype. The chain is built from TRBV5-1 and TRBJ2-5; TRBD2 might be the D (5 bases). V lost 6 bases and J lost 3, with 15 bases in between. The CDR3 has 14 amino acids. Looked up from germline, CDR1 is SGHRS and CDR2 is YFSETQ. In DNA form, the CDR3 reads TGCGCCAGCACCTTAGAGAACGGGAAAGAGACCCAGTACTTC. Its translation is CASTLENGKETQYF.

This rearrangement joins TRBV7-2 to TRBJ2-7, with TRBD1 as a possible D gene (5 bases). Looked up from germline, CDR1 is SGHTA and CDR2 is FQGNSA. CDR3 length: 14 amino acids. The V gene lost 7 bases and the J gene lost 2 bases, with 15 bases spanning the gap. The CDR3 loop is CASKTLGLAYEQYF. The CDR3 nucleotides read TGTGCCAGCAAAACTCTGGGGCTTGCCTACGAGCAGTACTTC.

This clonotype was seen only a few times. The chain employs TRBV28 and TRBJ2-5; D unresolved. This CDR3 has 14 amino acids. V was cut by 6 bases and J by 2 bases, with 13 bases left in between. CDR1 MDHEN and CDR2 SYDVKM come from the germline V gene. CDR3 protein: CASRTADEQETQYF. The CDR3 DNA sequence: TGTGCCAGCAGGACCGCGGACGAGCAAGAGACCCAGTACTTC.

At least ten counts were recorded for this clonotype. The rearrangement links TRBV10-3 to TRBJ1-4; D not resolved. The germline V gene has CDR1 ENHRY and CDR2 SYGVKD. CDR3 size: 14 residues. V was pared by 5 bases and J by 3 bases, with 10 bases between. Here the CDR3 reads CAISPGGSNEKLFF. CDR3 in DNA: TGTGCCATCAGTCCCGGCGGATCTAATGAAAAACTGTTTTTT.

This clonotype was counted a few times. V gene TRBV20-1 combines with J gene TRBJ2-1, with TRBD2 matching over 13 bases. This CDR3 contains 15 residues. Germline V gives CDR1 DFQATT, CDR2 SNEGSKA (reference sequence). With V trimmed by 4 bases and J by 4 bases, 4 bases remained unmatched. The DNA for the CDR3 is TGCAGTGCTAAGGGACTAGCGGGAACTTACAATGAGCAGTTCTTC. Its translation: CSAKGLAGTYNEQFF.

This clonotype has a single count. The chain's CDR3 is CASSPGTAVETQYF. CDR3 coding DNA: TGTGCCAGCAGCCCCGGGACAGCAGTTGAGACCCAGTACTTC. This chain connects TRBV7-9 to TRBJ2-5; 7 nucleotides agree with TRBD1. The ends lost 5 bases at V and 5 bases at J; junction bases unmatched: 8. This CDR3 contains 14 residues. Germline CDR1 reads SEHNR; CDR2 reads FQNEAQ (reference sequence). Supplemented by reference TRBV7-9 and TRBJ2-5, the full variable domain reads DTGVSQNPRHKITKRGQNVTFRCDPISEHNRLYWYRQTLGQGPEFLTYFQNEAQLEKSRLLSDRFSAERPKGSFSTLEIQRTEQGDSAMYLCASSPGTAVETQYFGPGTRLLVL.

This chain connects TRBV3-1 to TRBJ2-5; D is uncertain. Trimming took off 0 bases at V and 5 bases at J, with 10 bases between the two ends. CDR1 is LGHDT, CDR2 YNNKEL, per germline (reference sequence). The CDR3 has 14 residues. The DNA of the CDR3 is TGTGCCAGCAGCCAAGACTACGCCCGGGAGACCCAGTACTTC. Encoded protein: CASSQDYARETQYF.

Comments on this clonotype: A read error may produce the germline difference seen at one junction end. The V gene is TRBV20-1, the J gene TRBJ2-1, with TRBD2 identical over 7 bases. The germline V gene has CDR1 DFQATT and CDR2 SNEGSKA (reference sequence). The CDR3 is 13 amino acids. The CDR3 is CSARQWDYNEHFF. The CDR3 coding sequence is TGCAGTGCGAGGCAGTGGGACTACAATGAGCACTTCTTC.

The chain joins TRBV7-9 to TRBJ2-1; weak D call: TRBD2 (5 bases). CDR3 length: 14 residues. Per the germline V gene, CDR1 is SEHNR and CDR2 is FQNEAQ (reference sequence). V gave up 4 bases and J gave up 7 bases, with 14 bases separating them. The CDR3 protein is CASSSGPPGNEQFF. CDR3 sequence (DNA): TGTGCCAGCAGCTCCGGCCCCCCGGGGAATGAGCAGTTCTTC.

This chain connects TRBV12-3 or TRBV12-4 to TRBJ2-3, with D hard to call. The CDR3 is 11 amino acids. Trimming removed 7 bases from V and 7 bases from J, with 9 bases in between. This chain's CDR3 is CASTPSYTQYF. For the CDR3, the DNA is TGTGCCAGCACCCCCAGTTATACGCAGTATTTT.